The T cell receptor beta chain described here comes from a study of cytomegalovirus exposure and HLA in healthy donors (dated by TCRdb to the late 2010s). In the study overall: An earlier analysis of some 550 of the donors reported approximately 290 Gb of sequence data and roughly 110 million unique TCR beta sequences from approximately 180 million T cells. An early release covering roughly 580 HLA-typed donors comprised about 290 gigabases of sequencing data and around 85 million unique TCR sequences. The genetic ancestry cluster associated with self-reported Caucasian donors included over 80% of the roughly 400 genotyped donors. The study aimed to test whether signatures of past pathogen exposure could be identified by cataloging public T cell receptors. The T cell repertoires of 670 or so subjects were profiled by immunosequencing and related to cytomegalovirus serostatus. Along with the approximately 700-subject first cohort, a separate validation cohort of over 90 different subjects was used. High-throughput TCR immunosequencing, statistical association of individual TCRs with disease status, and machine learning were combined to predict cytomegalovirus infection status. In a later analysis, previously published TCR beta repertoires from 670 or so donors were re-analyzed and high-resolution HLA genotyping was added so that TCR occurrence patterns could be studied. The later analysis used no new phenotypic data to find candidate immune exposures, relying instead on TCR beta sequences and their occurrence across donors. In an earlier analysis of several hundred of the donors, high-throughput TCR beta sequencing was used to judge whether each TCR beta V gene segment behaved as functional or pseudogenic. Alongside the repertoire data, information on donor age, sex, ethnicity and CMV serostatus was compiled. In a later genetic analysis, genome-wide SNP genotypes for about three fifths of the 666 donors were used, and that subset was treated as a discovery cohort. All discovery cohort repertoires had been generated on a single sequencing platform. HLA typing covered class I and class II loci at four-digit resolution. The number of donors typed differed by locus, with roughly 620-630 for A, B, C, DRB1 and DQB1, 522 for DQA1, approximately 570 for DPA1, and approximately 470 for DPB1. A few DR-DQ haplotypes were handled as single units for association and clustering because linkage in the cohort was strong. On average, roughly 240,000 unique TCR beta nucleotide sequences were sequenced per donor among 398 genotyped donors of the cohort, with 15% to 20% of those sequences being non-productive. Beyond this particular receptor, the publication reports: A further reported finding was that TCR beta sequences accurately predicted the HLA-A and HLA-B alleles for most subjects in the first cohort. At a false discovery rate of 0.05, a later analysis linked some 17,000 TCR beta sequences to specific HLA alleles. Most TCR sequences were observed very rarely across donors, whereas some public TCRs were present in many individuals. An association between a missense DCLRE1C variant and V-gene and J-gene trimming of TCR beta chains was found in a later genetic analysis and replicated in an independent cohort. A few of the identified cytomegalovirus-associated TCR beta chains were confirmed in vitro to be specific for cytomegalovirus antigens. An earlier analysis of around 500 of the donors showed that most TCR beta V segments appeared in productive rearrangements either about 90% or about 30% of the time, which broadly matched IMGT annotations. Because the 87-base-pair reads could not distinguish some IMGT-functional V segments, including TRBV6-2 and TRBV6-3, those segments were excluded. Because counts were too low, roughly 18 rarely observed V segments, including chromosome 9 orphons, were left out of the earlier analysis of about 500 of the donors. A later genetic analysis reported fewer N-insertions in productive TCRs among donors in an Asian-associated ancestry cluster than the roughly 700-donor mean. A later analysis found that TCR association rates varied across HLA loci, with DRB1 alleles showing the most associated TCRs and HLA-C alleles the fewest. Correlated functional status among segregating V segments might reflect linkage disequilibrium, but an unknown experimental factor could not be ruled out. It was suggested by the authors that the approach could potentially be generalized to other disease states and immunological phenotypes. The study listed 150 to 200 TCR beta chains as associated with cytomegalovirus. Because HLA typing was unavailable for some donors at each locus, only the typed subset was used in association tests. In a later analysis, most CMV-associated TCR beta chains were found to appear HLA-restricted, with HLA associations seemingly driven largely by CMV exposure. When HLA alleles, especially DR and DQ, strongly co-occurred, attributing TCR associations to individual alleles was difficult. Sequencing depth was assumed to be roughly uniform across donors in the presence/absence analyses, though that assumption may not hold. A later analysis found that HLA-associated TCR beta chains were more clonally expanded and had lower generation probabilities than equally common non-associated chains. For the cohort, immune exposure information was limited to CMV serostatus. The classifier was reported to diagnose cytomegalovirus status with high specificity and sensitivity in both the original and validation cohorts. A group of highly shared sequence variants was considered likely to be a technical artifact of the sequencing pipeline. In a later analysis, several top co-occurrence clusters were reported to appear linked to parvovirus B19, influenza, CMV and Epstein-Barr virus. The cohort was sequenced for TCR beta chains only, and without alpha or paired-chain data the features that could be detected were limited.

In total, roughly 710 healthy bone marrow donors made up the cohort. All cohort members were sampled while nominally healthy, although unrecorded immune exposures were likely present. The donor tested CMV seronegative, placing the donor among the 352 seronegative members of the cohort. A peripheral blood sample was provided by each donor, and peripheral blood mononuclear cells were used for TCR beta sequencing. The Qiagen DNeasy Blood Extraction Kit was used to extract genomic DNA from the blood cell samples. CDR1 MNHNY and CDR2 SVGAGI are derived from the germline V gene (reference sequence). The CDR3, from cysteine to phenylalanine, totals 16 residues. Kept here is only the CDR3 DNA, which spans 48 bases and is read in frame from base 1. After removal of 7 bases from V and 4 bases from J, the junction retains 13 bases not matched to a gene. The library was obtained by the immunoSEQ multiplex PCR assay. A mixture of 60 forward primers for TCR Vbeta segments and 13 reverse primers for TCR Jbeta segments was used in the multiplex PCR. The CDR3 region of rearranged TCR beta genes was amplified from genomic DNA by a multiplex PCR assay. The Illumina HiSeq System was used to sequence the amplified TCR beta libraries as 87-base-pair reads. Per the original workflow: A later analysis counted about 80 million unique TCR beta chains across the 600 to 850 repertoires, and 9.5 million to 11 million of these chains were shared by at least two donors. Raw reads were error-corrected and collapsed into unique sequences with a nearest-neighbor algorithm that merged closely related sequences to remove PCR and sequencing errors. V, D and J gene segments were assigned by aligning CDR3 sequences to IMGT reference sequences. For a sequence to be retained, a match of at least six nucleotides to both a V gene segment and a J gene segment was required. A rearrangement was called productive if the CDR3 had no stop codons and remained in frame with V and J, and every other rearrangement was called non-productive. CDR3 was defined according to IMGT convention as the region running from the second conserved V-encoded cysteine to the conserved J-encoded phenylalanine. In an earlier analysis of 587 of the donors, sequences lacking an unambiguous match to a single V gene segment were excluded. In an earlier analysis of some 590 of the donors, V segments were called functional above 56.7% productive rearrangements and were called segregating when the between-donor standard deviation exceeded 5%. To diagnose cytomegalovirus status from the catalog of TCR beta chain sequences, a statistical classification framework was built. A later analysis assigned V and J genes by comparing TCR nucleotide sequences with IMGT/GENE-DB human TR gene sequences. Using the TCRdist pipeline, a later analysis assigned CDR3 sequences along with most-parsimonious VDJ recombination scenarios. In a later analysis, each TCR beta chain was defined by its CDR3 amino acid sequence together with its V-gene family, and reads without a unique V-gene family were excluded. A later analysis removed roughly 590 highly shared, low-generation-probability nucleotide sequences to deal with suspected cross-contamination and a sequencing artifact. In a later analysis, a clonal expansion index was calculated for each public chain from normalized within-repertoire ranks of inferred template counts. A later analysis computed generation probabilities with a VDJ recombination model fitted to out-of-frame rearrangements, and checked the results against IGoR. A later analysis scored TCR-TCR, TCR-HLA and TCR-CMV co-occurrence with hypergeometric tests, applying a repertoire-size bias correction to TCR pairs. In a later analysis, false discovery rates were estimated by permuting HLA or CMV assignments 20 times. In a later analysis, co-occurring TCRs were grouped with DBSCAN, and TCRdist sequence similarity was added when clustering was performed within HLA-allele-positive subsets. Co-occurrence clustering excluded repertoires with fewer than 30,000 or more than 120,000 public chains, plus five with anomalous nucleotide sharing. TCRdb took over this immuneACCESS table, retaining in-frame rearrangements with V and J assigned. Such tables are incomplete; in checked studies, under half of the missing clones stem from an unresolved V gene, and the remainder is unexplained. D and trimming were read from the DNA, whereas the V and J calls and clone size are those reported in that table. Present in this sample are 70,000 or so clones, roughly four fifths of which were seen just once. The top ten clones comprise roughly 2% of the sample.

With respect to this clone: The clone's antigen remains unknown. No quality values exist for individual bases; no much larger clone is one base distant.

This TCR was sampled from a man aged 18 to 35 in good health and CMV-seronegative. The sequenced sample was PBMCs. The V and J segments used are TRBV6-6 and TRBJ1-5; 7 junctional bases match TRBD1. Here the CDR3 is given as CASTYGGQPANQPQHF. In nucleotides, the sequence is TGTGCCAGCACCTACGGGGGACAGCCTGCTAATCAGCCCCAGCATTTT.